This T cell receptor beta chain originates from a study of cytomegalovirus exposure and HLA in healthy donors. Study-wide context: Genetic ancestry analysis placed about 80% of the 400 or so donors that were genotyped in the Caucasian-associated cluster.

Primers: 60 Vbeta forward and 13 Jbeta reverse. TCRdb's table, derived via immunoSEQ multiplex PCR, lists solely in-frame clones and lacks some. Of roughly 170,000 clones in the sample, approximately 71% were seen once. The CDR3 has 19 amino acids. Germline V CDR1 and CDR2: MGHRA, YSYEKL. The V and J ends lost 0 bases and 1 base respectively, with 21 bases between them. Sequenced: PBMCs. This chain uses TRBV4-1 with TRBJ1-1, with a possible D match to TRBD1 (5 bases). The sequence was obtained from a girl aged 5 to 17 in good health and CMV-seronegative. The CDR3 region is CASSQDYRGIVVENTEAFF. In DNA, the CDR3 is TGCGCCAGCAGCCAAGACTATAGGGGAATCGTGGTTGAGAACACTGAAGCTTTCTTT.